This T cell receptor (beta chain) stems from a study of human T cells and chemical hapten exposure. Study findings and constraints: Sensitization with DPC brought no change to TCRs above 1 in 1000 in frequency.

TCRdb fed the RACE reads into MiXCR, producing one record per CDR3 protein. The sample includes over 300,000 distinct CDR3 sequences, about 5.1% of them seen just once. CDR1 and CDR2 from the germline V gene are SGHAT and FQNNGV. The CDR3 is 13 amino acids. Trimming stripped 2 bases from V and 2 bases from J, with 6 bases between. Specified time point: pre-sensitization, week 0. Treatment noted: therapeutic diphenylcyclopropenone sensitization with weekly scalp DPC. For this clonotype: The target antigen is unknown.

This chain uses TRBV11-2 with TRBJ2-5; D gene ambiguous. The starting material was whole blood, obtained in connection with sensitization to the hapten diphenylcyclopropenone (DPC). The TCR comes from a woman between 50 and 59 years old with alopecia areata. Some clones in this sample may be carry-over from other donors' samples. This CDR3 is CASSLRVQETQYF. The DNA for the CDR3 is TGTGCCAGCAGCTTACGAGTACAAGAGACCCAGTACTTC.